This T cell receptor (beta chain) emerged from a study of cytomegalovirus exposure and HLA in healthy donors. Findings and caveats of the study: In a later analysis, V- and J-gene trimming of beta chains associated with a DCLRE1C missense variant, replicated independently.

V lost 4 bases, J lost 4 bases, and 19 bases lay in between. The CDR3 is 16 residues long. Germline assignment: CDR1 MGHRA and CDR2 YSYEKL. With 60 Vbeta and 13 Jbeta primers, the PCR was carried out. This table comes from immunoSEQ multiplex PCR, and its TCRdb copy is limited to in-frame clones, with some not included. The data hold some 66,000 clones, with roughly 80% observed a single time. Regarding this clone: Its cognate antigen is unknown.

The source is a woman in her 30s in good health and CMV-seronegative. Sequencing was carried out using PBMCs. This sequence joins TRBV4-1 and TRBJ1-1, with D perhaps matching TRBD1 (5 bases). Here the CDR3 reads CASSPKGGGWGTEAFF. In DNA, the CDR3 is TGCGCCAGCAGCCCTAAAGGCGGGGGATGGGGCACTGAAGCTTTCTTT.